These T cell receptor beta chains were read from a single sample in a study of shared clonotypes between healthy human individuals. Clones were sequenced by immunoSEQ multiplex PCR, and TCRdb holds only the in-frame ones, with some missing. The sample consists of more than 2 million clones, 90% to 95% of them appearing once. Input material: naive CD4+ T cells sorted from blood. These receptors came from a man between 18 and 29 years old in good health. The CDR3 runs from the conserved cysteine through the conserved F or W. Each record gives: J gene, D gene, V gene, CDR3 length, clone size, CDR3 DNA, CDR3 protein. A D gene is named only where the DNA matches it firmly. Clone size is given for some rows only: seen once, a few or many times, or a class if the clone is expanded.

TRBJ2-3 NA TRBV6-5 14 once TGTGCCAGCAGTTACGATCCTAACACAGATACGCAGTATTTT CASSYDPNTDTQYF
TRBJ1-1 NA TRBV6-6 15 NA TGTGCCAGCAGTTACTCTAGTGCCGGGAGCACTGAAGCTTTCTTT CASSYSSAGSTEAFF
TRBJ1-2 NA TRBV2 14 NA TGTGCCAGCAGTGAAAGGCAGGGGTCATATGGCTACACCTTC CASSERQGSYGYTF
TRBJ1-1 NA TRBV6-5 15 NA TGTGCCAGCAGTTCCGGGACATCTAAGAACACTGAAGCTTTCTTT CASSSGTSKNTEAFF
TRBJ2-3 NA TRBV25-1 15 once TGTGCCAGCAGCCCCTTGACAGACTTCACAGATACGCAGTATTTT CASSPLTDFTDTQYF
TRBJ1-2 NA TRBV5-1 17 NA TGCGCCAGCAGCTCGGCTCCGACAGGTTCCAAGAACTATGGCTACACCTTC CASSSAPTGSKNYGYTF
TRBJ2-7 TRBD1 TRBV29-1 14 NA TGCAGCGTTGAGCCCCGGACAGGGCCGGGCGAGCAGTACTTC CSVEPRTGPGEQYF
TRBJ2-7 TRBD1 TRBV6-5 14 NA TGTGCCAGTTATACCGGGACAGGGGGAAACGAGCAGTACTTC CASYTGTGGNEQYF
TRBJ1-1 NA TRBV5-1 14 NA TGCGCCAGCAGCTCAATACAGGGAAAAGCTGAAGCTTTCTTT CASSSIQGKAEAFF
TRBJ2-7 NA TRBV5-1 13 once TGCGCCAGCAGCCCGGACCCAGGGTCCGAGCAGTACTTC CASSPDPGSEQYF
TRBJ2-4 NA TRBV4-3 16 NA TGCGCCAGCAGCCAAGAGGCAGGGGTAGCCAAAAACATTCAGTACTTC CASSQEAGVAKNIQYF
TRBJ2-1 NA TRBV15 16 NA TGTGCCACCAGCAGCCAGACGGTGAGCTCCTACAATGAGCAGTTCTTC CATSSQTVSSYNEQFF
TRBJ1-6 NA TRBV6-6 15 NA TGTGCCAGCAGTTACTCGGCAGGAAATAATTCACCCCTCCACTTT CASSYSAGNNSPLHF
TRBJ1-2 NA TRBV2 13 NA TGTGCCAGCAGGGCCGAAACAGGGAGTGGTTACACCTTC CASRAETGSGYTF
TRBJ2-7 NA TRBV10-1 12 NA TGCGCCCAAACCGGGACCCAGGGGAAGCAGTACTTC CAQTGTQGKQYF
TRBJ1-2 NA TRBV2 13 NA TGTGCCAGCAGTGCAGGACCGAACTATGGCTACACCTTC CASSAGPNYGYTF
TRBJ2-7 TRBD2 TRBV6-6 13 NA TGTGCCGCCCAGCCCAGCGGGAGGTACGAGCAGTACTTC CAAQPSGRYEQYF
TRBJ2-1 TRBD1 TRBV6-5 12 NA TGTGCCAGCAGTAGGGGGCTGAGTGAGCAGTTCTTC CASSRGLSEQFF
TRBJ2-2 NA TRBV5-6 12 NA TGTGCCAGCAGCTTCTCCACCGGGGAGCTGTTTTTT CASSFSTGELFF
TRBJ1-6 TRBD1 TRBV7-8 19 NA TGTGCCAGCAGCTTAGGGTGGACAGGCGGCGGCTCCTATAATTCACCCCTCCACTTT CASSLGWTGGGSYNSPLHF
TRBJ2-5 NA TRBV28 12 NA TGTGCCAGCAGTTCCCCTCTGGAGACCCAGTACTTC CASSSPLETQYF
TRBJ2-7 NA TRBV6-5 14 NA TGTGCCAGCATCGGCCCTGGGGACTCCTACGAGCAGTACTTC CASIGPGDSYEQYF
TRBJ2-1 NA TRBV10-2 11 NA TGCGCCAGCAGTGAGGGATATGAGCAGTTCTTC CASSEGYEQFF
TRBJ1-1 NA TRBV5-1 13 NA TGCGCCAGCAGCTTGGACTCGACAACTGAAGCTTTCTTT CASSLDSTTEAFF
TRBJ1-5 NA TRBV18 14 NA TGTGCCAGCTCGCGGAATACGAGCAATCAGCCCCAGCATTTT CASSRNTSNQPQHF
TRBJ1-1 NA TRBV5-6 14 NA TGTGCCAGCAGCCCCCCGTCGGGGTACACTGAAGCTTTCTTT CASSPPSGYTEAFF
TRBJ2-7 NA TRBV6-1 14 NA TGTGCCAGCACCTGGCGGGGTCTCAGCTACGAGCAGTACTTC CASTWRGLSYEQYF
TRBJ2-7 NA TRBV4-1 15 NA TGCGCCAGCAGCCAAGTTGGCGCAGGGCCCTACGAGCAGTACTTC CASSQVGAGPYEQYF